This T cell receptor (beta chain) was documented in a study of T cell responses to AZD1222 COVID-19 vaccine. Trimming removed 4 bases at V and 2 bases at J, with 24 bases between. The V gene's germline CDR1 is SGHDN and CDR2 FVKESK. The CDR3 length is 18 residues. Concerning this clone itself: Its antigen is unidentified.

Profiling relied on immunoSEQ multiplex PCR, and the TCRdb table lists in-frame clones only, not all of them. Altogether 90,000 to 120,000 clones are present, 92% being singletons, with the ten largest covering roughly 1.2%. Findings and caveats of the study: Donors were mostly white British, more females; clonal diversity possibly underestimated.

Sequenced here: peripheral blood, sampled on day 0 of AZD1222 vaccination. This sequence was found in an adult in good health. The chain has TRBV14 and TRBJ2-7, with a possible D match to TRBD2 (6 bases). The CDR3 nucleotides are TGTGCCAGCAGCCGCAGGAGTGGAGATGGGCGGGGAACCTACGAGCAGTACTTC. Its translation: CASSRRSGDGRGTYEQYF.